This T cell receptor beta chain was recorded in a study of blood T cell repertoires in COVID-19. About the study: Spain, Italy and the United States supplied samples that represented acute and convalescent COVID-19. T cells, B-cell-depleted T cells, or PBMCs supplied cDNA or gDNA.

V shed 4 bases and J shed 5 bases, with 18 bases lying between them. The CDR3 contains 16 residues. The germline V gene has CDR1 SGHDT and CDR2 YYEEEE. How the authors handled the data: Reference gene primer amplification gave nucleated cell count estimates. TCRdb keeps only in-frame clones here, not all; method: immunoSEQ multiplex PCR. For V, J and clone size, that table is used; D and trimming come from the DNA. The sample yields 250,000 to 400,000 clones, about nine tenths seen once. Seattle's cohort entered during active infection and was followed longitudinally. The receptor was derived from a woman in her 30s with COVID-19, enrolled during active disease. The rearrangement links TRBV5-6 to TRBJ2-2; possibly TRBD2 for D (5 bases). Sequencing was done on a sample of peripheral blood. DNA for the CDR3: TGTGCCAGCAGCCTTCCGGACTCCCGAGGGACCGGGGAGCTGTTTTTT. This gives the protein CASSLPDSRGTGELFF. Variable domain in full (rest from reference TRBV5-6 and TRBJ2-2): DAGVTQSPTHLIKTRGQQVTLRCSPKSGHDTVSWYQQALGQGPQFIFQYYEEEERQRGNFPDRFSGHQFPNYSSELNVNALLLGDSALYLCASSLPDSRGTGELFFGEGSRLTVL.